The rows below give T cell receptor beta chains drawn from one sample of a study of graft-versus-host responses after intestinal transplantation. The protocol was immunoSEQ multiplex PCR, while the TCRdb copy is restricted to in-frame clones and leaves out a portion. The sample carries some 88,000 clones, about 93% recorded once. Antigen specificity for these receptors is unknown. Sample: unstimulated CD8+ T cells sorted from spleen or lymph node cells, taken before intestinal transplant. The source is a human donor who received an intestinal transplant. The CDR3 runs from the conserved cysteine through the conserved F or W. D genes are given only for firm matches. Clone size is not always given. Where it is, it says once, few, many or a class for expanded clones.

>TRBV9|TRBD1|TRBJ2-2|.
CASSGGQGAVSGELFF
TGTGCCAGCAGCGGGGGACAGGGGGCGGTATCCGGGGAGCTGTTTTTT
>TRBV27|TRBD1|TRBJ1-2|.
CASSYKGAGGYTF
TGTGCCAGCAGTTACAAGGGGGCAGGTGGCTACACCTTC
>TRBV9|TRBD1|TRBJ1-3|.
CASSSGTGSGNTIYF
TGTGCCAGCAGCTCGGGGACAGGGTCTGGAAACACCATATATTTT
>TRBV7-9|.|TRBJ1-2|.
CASSLYGEGYTF
TGTGCCAGCAGCTTATACGGAGAAGGCTACACCTTC
>TRBV10-2|.|TRBJ1-1|.
CASKDETGNPNTEAFF
TGCGCCAGCAAGGACGAGACGGGGAACCCCAACACTGAAGCTTTCTTT
>TRBV6-1|TRBD1|TRBJ2-1|.
CATRDRGPYNEQFF
TGTGCCACCCGGGACAGGGGCCCCTACAATGAGCAGTTCTTC
>TRBV7-8|TRBD1|TRBJ2-7|.
CASSLAGTGGYEQYF
TGTGCCAGCAGCTTAGCAGGGACAGGGGGCTACGAGCAGTACTTC
>TRBV7-6|TRBD2|TRBJ2-3|.
CASSLGTSGGTSTDTQYF
TGTGCCAGCAGCCTTGGGACTAGCGGGGGAACTAGCACAGATACGCAGTATTTT
>TRBV6-1|TRBD2|TRBJ2-3|.
CASSEAGLAGYDNTDTQYF
TGTGCCAGCAGTGAAGCAGGCCTAGCGGGGTACGATAACACAGATACGCAGTATTTT
>TRBV4-3|TRBD1|TRBJ2-1|.
CASSGGTGDNEQFF
TGCGCCAGCAGCGGTGGGACAGGGGACAATGAGCAGTTCTTC
>TRBV30|TRBD1|TRBJ2-7|.
CAWSVHGQGTWEDLYEQYF
TGTGCCTGGAGTGTACACGGACAGGGAACGTGGGAGGACCTCTACGAGCAGTACTTC
>TRBV27|.|TRBJ1-1|.
CASRQRGGTPPYQNTEAFF
TGTGCCAGCAGACAGCGGGGGGGAACACCCCCTTACCAGAACACTGAAGCTTTCTTT
>TRBV7-9|.|TRBJ1-5|.
CASSLEGGQPQHF
TGTGCCAGCAGCTTAGAAGGGGGTCAGCCCCAGCATTTT
>TRBV30|TRBD1|TRBJ1-2|.
CAWTDRSVGYGYTF
TGTGCCTGGACGGACAGGTCCGTCGGCTATGGCTACACCTTC
>TRBV7-6|.|TRBJ1-1|.
CASSLVDSLNTEAFF
TGTGCCAGCAGCTTAGTGGACAGTCTGAACACTGAAGCTTTCTTT
>TRBV13|TRBD1|TRBJ2-4|.
CASSITGGAQNIQYF
TGTGCCAGCAGTATCACAGGGGGCGCTCAAAACATTCAGTACTTC
>TRBV29-1|TRBD2|TRBJ2-1|.
CSVGSGESYNEQFF
TGCAGCGTTGGCAGCGGGGAATCCTACAATGAGCAGTTCTTC
>TRBV10-1|.|TRBJ1-5|few
CASFSTRGQDQPQHF
TGCGCCAGCTTTTCCACACGAGGGCAGGATCAGCCCCAGCATTTT
>TRBV20-1|.|TRBJ2-7|.
CSARATDEQYF
TGCAGTGCTAGAGCAACAGACGAGCAGTACTTC
>TRBV19|.|TRBJ1-2|.
CASSSGYGYTF
TGTGCCAGTAGTAGCGGCTATGGCTACACCTTC
>TRBV13|TRBD2|TRBJ2-3|once
CASSHPPERGAWDTQYF
TGTGCCAGCAGCCACCCCCCTGAGCGGGGGGCTTGGGATACGCAGTATTTT
>TRBV30|TRBD2|TRBJ2-7|.
CAWSVGQGGEQYF
TGTGCCTGGAGTGTTGGGCAGGGAGGGGAGCAGTACTTC
>TRBV9|.|TRBJ1-1|.
CASSVEGENTEAFF
TGTGCCAGCAGCGTAGAAGGGGAGAACACTGAAGCTTTCTTT
>TRBV15|.|TRBJ2-7|once
CATSRVGSYEQYF
TGTGCCACCAGCAGAGTGGGCTCTTACGAGCAGTACTTC
>TRBV11-1|.|TRBJ2-1|.
CASSLPGGLEQFF
TGTGCCAGCAGCTTGCCGGGGGGCCTCGAGCAGTTCTTC
>TRBV11-2|TRBD2|TRBJ2-7|.
CASSLTSGGIYEQYF
TGTGCCAGCAGCTTAACTAGCGGGGGGATCTACGAGCAGTACTTC
>TRBV11-2|TRBD2|TRBJ2-7|once
CASSGIAGAAYEQYF
TGTGCCAGCAGCGGGATAGCGGGGGCCGCCTACGAGCAGTACTTC
>TRBV7-9|TRBD2|TRBJ2-1|.
CASSPLAGVYNEQFF
TGTGCCAGCAGCCCTCTAGCGGGGGTGTACAATGAGCAGTTCTTC
>TRBV7-9|TRBD2|TRBJ2-7|.
CASSSSGPLSYEQYF
TGTGCCAGCAGCTCTAGCGGGCCCCTTTCCTACGAGCAGTACTTC
>TRBV5-1|.|TRBJ2-2|.
CASSLVSSTEFTGELFF
TGCGCCAGCAGCTTGGTTTCCTCAACAGAATTCACCGGGGAGCTGTTTTTT
>TRBV27|TRBD2|TRBJ2-7|.
CATAGLSSYEQYF
TGTGCCACCGCGGGACTAAGCTCCTACGAGCAGTACTTC
>TRBV7-8|.|TRBJ1-1|once
CASSFWREGLVHTEAFF
TGTGCCAGCAGCTTTTGGAGGGAAGGTCTGGTGCACACTGAAGCTTTCTTT
>TRBV9|TRBD2|TRBJ2-1|.
CASSLESGGNNEQFF
TGTGCCAGCAGCCTGGAGAGCGGGGGAAATAATGAGCAGTTCTTC
>TRBV30|.|TRBJ2-3|.
CAWSVGAGTDTQYF
TGTGCCTGGAGTGTAGGGGCAGGGACAGATACGCAGTATTTT
>TRBV9|.|TRBJ2-3|.
CASSASGDTQYF
TGTGCCAGCAGCGCCAGCGGAGATACGCAGTATTTT
>TRBV6-5|.|TRBJ1-2|.
CASSYSWDTNYGYTF
TGTGCCAGCAGTTACTCGTGGGACACCAACTATGGCTACACCTTC
>TRBV6-5|.|TRBJ2-3|.
CASSAINTQYF
TGTGCCAGCAGCGCTATAAATACGCAGTATTTT
>TRBV6-9|.|TRBJ2-7|.
CASSYSGTGPSYEQYF
TGTGCCAGCAGTTATTCGGGGACTGGTCCCTCCTACGAGCAGTACTTC
>TRBV18|.|TRBJ2-5|.
CASSPLPRVYAETQYF
TGTGCCAGCTCACCACTCCCCAGGGTGTATGCTGAGACCCAGTACTTC
>TRBV5-4|TRBD1|TRBJ1-4|.
CASSLGPGQGSPNEKLFF
TGTGCCAGCAGCTTGGGACCCGGACAGGGATCTCCTAATGAAAAACTGTTTTTT
>TRBV21-1|.|TRBJ2-7|.
CASSIFFSLAGAPYEQYF
TGTGCCAGCAGCATTTTTTTTTCGCTAGCGGGGGCCCCCTACGAGCAGTACTTC
>TRBV4-3|.|TRBJ2-7|.
CASSQGPAYEQYF
TGCGCCAGCAGCCAAGGGCCTGCCTACGAGCAGTACTTC
>TRBV5-6|TRBD1|TRBJ1-1|once
CASSLQDRGSTEAFF
TGTGCCAGCAGCTTGCAGGACAGGGGGAGCACTGAAGCTTTCTTT
>TRBV7-9|.|TRBJ2-1|.
CASSSLSNEQFF
TGTGCCAGCAGCTCCCTCTCCAATGAGCAGTTCTTC
>TRBV6-6|TRBD1|TRBJ1-1|.
CASSPYQGGPEAFF
TGTGCCAGCAGTCCGTATCAGGGGGGACCTGAAGCTTTCTTT
>TRBV7-6|TRBD2|TRBJ2-5|.
CASSLAPGLAGRETQYF
TGTGCCAGCAGCTTAGCTCCGGGGCTAGCGGGGAGAGAGACCCAGTACTTC
>TRBV13|TRBD2|TRBJ2-1|.
CASSYSSGVFYNEQFF
TGTGCCAGCAGCTATTCTAGCGGGGTTTTCTACAATGAGCAGTTCTTC
>TRBV19|TRBD1|TRBJ2-2|.
CASSIVVRGTGELFF
TGTGCCAGTAGTATAGTTGTCAGGGGGACCGGGGAGCTGTTTTTT
>TRBV5-6|.|TRBJ2-2|.
CASSYRIGELFF
TGTGCCAGCAGCTATAGAATCGGGGAGCTGTTTTTT
>TRBV7-6|TRBD2|TRBJ2-1|.
CASSLAWLAGDEQFF
TGTGCCAGCAGCTTAGCGTGGCTAGCGGGTGATGAGCAGTTCTTC
>TRBV11-2|.|TRBJ1-2|.
CASSSLGEGTSGGYTF
TGTGCCAGCAGCTCCTTGGGAGAGGGGACAAGTGGTGGCTACACCTTC
>TRBV7-9|TRBD1|TRBJ1-2|.
CASSLTIEQGAGGYTF
TGTGCCAGCAGCTTAACCATCGAACAGGGGGCGGGGGGCTACACCTTC
>TRBV7-2|.|TRBJ2-7|.
CASSLGAPYEQYF
TGTGCCAGCAGCTTGGGGGCGCCCTACGAGCAGTACTTC
>TRBV7-9|.|TRBJ1-5|once
CASSSGTFSNQPQHF
TGTGCCAGCAGCTCAGGGACTTTCAGCAATCAGCCCCAGCATTTT
>TRBV7-6|TRBD2|TRBJ2-3|.
CASSLDISGGSTDTQYF
TGTGCCAGCAGCTTAGACATTAGCGGGGGTAGCACAGATACGCAGTATTTT
>TRBV19|.|TRBJ1-1|.
CATSRVGTEAFF
TGTGCCACCTCCAGGGTTGGCACTGAAGCTTTCTTT
>TRBV30|.|TRBJ1-1|.
CAWSGQSNTEAFF
TGTGCCTGGAGTGGACAGTCGAACACTGAAGCTTTCTTT